This TCR beta chain was documented in a study of T cells in tuberculosis. The overall study: The T cells targeted glucose monomycolate, a mycobacterial lipid, via CD1B. In South Africa, adults with active tuberculosis were compared with IGRA-negative and latently infected IGRA-positive adolescents.

Libraries were prepared by immunoSEQ multiplex PCR; TCRdb keeps only in-frame clonotypes and omits some of them. This table has 47,000 or so clones, 90% to 95% appearing once. The time point was: new active TB diagnosis, blood taken before or within 7 days of starting treatment. Positive smear microscopy and/or M. tuberculosis culture confirmed active disease. The CDR3 loop spans 14 amino acids. The V end lost 4 bases, the J end lost 6 bases, and 15 bases lay between the germline ends. Germline CDR1 and CDR2: LNHDA and SQIVND (reference sequence). The chain links TRBV19 to TRBJ1-1, with D possibly being TRBD1 (6 bases). This specimen consisted of PBMCs, obtained at tuberculosis diagnosis. The TCR was taken from an adult with tuberculosis. DNA for the CDR3: TGTGCCAGTAGTAACGCGGGGGGCGGCTCTGAAGCTTTCTTT. Its translation is CASSNAGGGSEAFF. Supplemented by reference TRBV19 and TRBJ1-1, the full variable domain reads DGGITQSPKYLFRKEGQNVTLSCEQNLNHDAMYWYRQDPGQGLRLIYYSQIVNDFQKGDIAEGYSVSREKKESFPLTVTSAQKNPTAFYLCASSNAGGGSEAFFGQGTRLTVV.